The 31 T cell receptor beta chains below were found in one sample sequenced in a study of T cell repertoires in aging, cancer and after chemotherapy. Multiplex touch-down PCR with TRB-A/B primers amplified rearranged V-D-J TRB sequences. MiXCR, run by TCRdb on the multiplex PCR reads, gives a single entry per CDR3 protein. The sample lists around 13,000 distinct CDR3 sequences, around 30% occurring once. Peripheral blood genomic DNA, not sorted cells or RNA, was the template. The sequencing input was blood. These receptors all come from a human donor with a blood cancer.

CDR3 amino acids: CSAPTSTQSYEQYV. For the CDR3, the DNA is TGCAGTGCTCCTACTAGCACCCAGTCCTACGAGCAGTACGTC. V gene TRBV20-1 combines with J gene TRBJ2-7; perhaps TRBD2 as D (6 bases). The CDR3 has 14 residues. The V gene's germline CDR1 is DFQATT and CDR2 SNEGSKA (reference sequence). V was clipped by 5 bases and J by 1 base, with 15 bases between them.

This clonotype is deemed medium-sized. The CDR3: CASSLAKASGGGEQFF. The CDR3 DNA is TGTGCCAGCAGCTTGGCCAAGGCTAGCGGGGGTGGTGAGCAGTTCTTC. The rearrangement links TRBV5-4 to TRBJ2-1; 10 nucleotides line up with TRBD2. The CDR3 has 16 residues. Germline-derived CDR1 and CDR2 are SGHNT and YYREEE (reference sequence). V dropped 0 bases and J dropped 9; count of bases not matched to a gene: 9.

The chain combines TRBV7-9 with TRBJ2-5; tentative D call: TRBD2 (5 bases). There are 13 residues in the CDR3. V was clipped by 5 bases and J by 6 bases, with 13 bases between them. The germline V gene encodes CDR1 SEHNR and CDR2 FQNEAQ (reference sequence). In DNA, the CDR3 is TGTGCCAGCAGCCCGGGGAGTGCACAGACCCAGTACTTC. It specifies CASSPGSAQTQYF.

The chain carries TRBV7-2 and TRBJ2-7, with TRBD2 identical over 8 bases. The CDR3 has 17 amino acids. With V trimmed by 1 base and J by 0 bases, 8 bases remained unmatched. CDR1 and CDR2 (germline): SGHTA, FQGNSA. This CDR3 is CASSLGHLGLASYEQYV. CDR3 DNA: TGTGCCAGCAGCTTAGGACACCTCGGACTAGCCTCCTACGAGCAGTACGTC.

V usage is TRBV6-5 and J usage is TRBJ1-5, with 9 bases lining up with TRBD1. Germline CDR1 reads MNHEY; CDR2 reads SVGAGI. The CDR3 extends over 15 amino acids. Germline trimming cut 5 bases from V and 4 bases from J; bases unmatched to any gene: 6. For the CDR3, the DNA is TGTGCCAGCAGTCCTTCCGGGACAGGGAATCAGCCCCAGCATTTT. It is translated as CASSPSGTGNQPQHF.

This chain links TRBV20-1 with TRBJ2-7; 10 bases agree with TRBD2. From germline, CDR1 is DFQATT and CDR2 SNEGSKA (reference sequence). The CDR3 extends over 14 amino acids. After removal of 1 base from V and 4 bases from J, the junction contained 4 bases not matched to a gene. The CDR3 nucleotides read TGCAGTGCTAGAGGCCTAGCGGGGGAATACGAGCAGTACTTC. Protein: CSARGLAGEYEQYF.

This clonotype was seen repeatedly, ten times or more. V gene TRBV30 combines with J gene TRBJ1-3, with a possible D match to TRBD1 (5 bases). The CDR3 contains 14 residues. The germline CDR1 and CDR2 sequences are GTSNPN and SVGIG (reference sequence). Trimming pared 0 bases from V and 4 bases from J, leaving 10 bases between. CDR3 sequence: CAWSVRGWGNTIYF. The CDR3 DNA is TGTGCCTGGAGTGTTCGGGGGTGGGGAAACACCATATATTTT. Drawing the rest from reference TRBV30 and TRBJ1-3, the complete variable domain is SQTIHQWPATLVQPVGSPLSLECTVEGTSNPNLYWYRQAAGRGLQLLFYSVGIGQISSEVPQNLSASRPQDRQFILSSKKLLLSDSGFYLCAWSVRGWGNTIYFGEGSWLTVV.

In this sample, this clonotype turned up many times. This chain connects TRBV5-4 to TRBJ2-5; D is unresolved. Trimming shortened V by 4 bases and J by 3 bases, and 10 bases separated the two germline ends. The CDR3 loop spans 13 amino acids. The germline CDR1 and CDR2 sequences are SGHNT and YYREEE (reference sequence). The CDR3 DNA reads as TGTGCCAGCAGCACGGACGTAAAAGAGACCCAGTACTTC. Its translation is CASSTDVKETQYF.

The gene calls are TRBV6-5 and TRBJ1-5; TRBD1 aligns across 7 bases. This CDR3 region has 15 residues. Trimming took 3 bases from V and 0 from J; bases not matched to a gene: 2. CDR1 and CDR2 from the germline V gene are MNHEY and SVGAGI. The CDR3 region is CASSYDRASNQPQHF. CDR3 bases: TGTGCCAGCAGTTATGACAGGGCTAGCAATCAGCCCCAGCATTTT.

The chain recombines TRBV13 with TRBJ1-3; the D is unclear. V dropped 3 bases and J dropped 6 bases, with 12 bases sitting between them. Germline loops: CDR1 PRHDT, CDR2 FYEKMQ (reference sequence). The CDR3 is made up of 14 amino acids. In DNA form, the CDR3 reads TGTGCCAGCAGCTTGGAAGGGAGAGAAAACACCATATATTTT. Its protein product is CASSLEGRENTIYF.

The V call is TRBV4-3, the J call TRBJ2-7; possible D gene TRBD1, 5 bases. The V gene lost 1 base and the J gene lost 2 bases, with 12 bases spanning the gap. Germline V gives CDR1 LGHNA, CDR2 YSLEER. This CDR3 is 15 amino acids long. CDR3 in DNA: TGCGCCAGCAGCCAAGTCACAGGCGAACCCTACGAGCAGTACTTC. Encoded protein: CASSQVTGEPYEQYF.

This clonotype has at least ten counts. This chain uses TRBV7-6 with TRBJ1-4; D is uncertain. The germline gives CDR1 SGHVS, CDR2 FNYEAQ. The CDR3 loop spans 14 amino acids. The germline V and J ends were trimmed by 1 base and 8 bases, with 11 bases remaining between them. CDR3 in amino acids: CASSLEGGGEKLFF. The DNA for the CDR3 is TGTGCCAGCAGCTTAGAGGGCGGTGGGGAAAAACTGTTTTTT.

This clonotype was seen a few times. The chain couples TRBV6-5 to TRBJ1-5; weak D call: TRBD1 (6 bases). The CDR3 runs to 13 residues. The germline CDR1 and CDR2 sequences are MNHEY and SVGAGI. V was trimmed by 10 bases and J by 4 bases, leaving 14 bases between them. The CDR3 DNA follows: TGTGCCACAAAAGGGGGGAATAATCAGCCCCAGCATTTT. Translated: CATKGGNNQPQHF.

This clonotype was detected ten times or more. The V and J genes are TRBV6-5 and TRBJ2-7; 8 nucleotides line up with TRBD1. Germline V gene lookup returns CDR1 MNHEY and CDR2 SVGAGI. CDR3 length: 14 amino acids. V shed 4 bases, J shed 2 bases, and the junction held 4 bases outside the gene matches. In DNA, the CDR3 is TGTGCCAGCAGTTCCGACAGGGGTCCCTACGAGCAGTACGTC. Its translation is CASSSDRGPYEQYV.

With regard to this clonotype: One end of the junction is discordant with germline, which a read error may explain. This chain links TRBV4-3 with TRBJ2-7; 7 bases match TRBD1. CDR3 size: 13 residues. Looked up from germline, CDR1 is LGHNA and CDR2 is YSLEER. The CDR3, as DNA: TGTGCCAGCAGCCGGGACAGTTCTGGCGAGCAGTACTTC. The encoded protein is CASSRDSSGEQYF.

In its sample, this clonotype ranks as medium-sized. J is TRBJ2-3 and V is TRBV13, with 8 bases lining up with TRBD1. With 6 bases clipped from V and 2 bases from J, the junction kept 13 bases outside the gene matches. The CDR3 extends over 17 amino acids. Germline V lookup: CDR1 PRHDT, CDR2 FYEKMQ (reference sequence). The CDR3 here is CASRGRGPHGFTDTQYF. Written as DNA, the CDR3 is TGTGCCAGCAGAGGCAGGGGGCCGCATGGGTTCACAGATACGCAGTATTTT.

This clonotype qualifies as medium-sized (0.01 to 0.1%). The chain carries TRBV10-3 and TRBJ1-2, with 7 bases fitting TRBD1. V was clipped by 2 bases and J by 0 bases; unmatched bases: 3. Per germline, CDR1 ENHRY and CDR2 SYGVKD. This CDR3 contains 15 residues. Here the CDR3 reads CAISEPGTANYGYTF. Written as DNA, the CDR3 is TGTGCCATCAGTGAGCCAGGGACAGCTAACTATGGCTACACCTTC.

In this sample, this clonotype turned up a few times. The rearrangement joins TRBV7-2 to TRBJ1-3; D may be TRBD1 (5 bases). The germline gives CDR1 SGHTA, CDR2 FQGNSA. CDR3 length: 15 residues. Trimming pared 3 bases from V and 0 bases from J, leaving 9 bases between. The CDR3 is CASSLRQSSGNTIYF. For the CDR3, the DNA is TGTGCCAGCAGCTTGAGACAGAGCTCTGGAAACACCATATATTTT.

V and J are TRBV20-1 and TRBJ1-1; no clear D. The CDR3 sequence is 14 residues long. V dropped 0 bases and J dropped 2 bases, with 10 bases sitting between them. Germline V gives CDR1 DFQATT, CDR2 SNEGSKA (reference sequence). CDR3 in DNA: TGCAGTGCTAGAGATCGGTTCAGCAACACTGAAGCTTTCTTT. This codes for CSARDRFSNTEAFF.

This clonotype is medium-sized. The chain joins TRBV27 to TRBJ2-7, with 12 bases aligning to TRBD2. CDR3 length: 15 amino acids. CDR1 is MNHEY and CDR2 is SMNVEV in the germline V gene (reference sequence). V lost 4 bases and J lost 7; bases outside the gene matches: 8. The CDR3 nucleotides are TGTGCCAGCAGTTCCCGACTAGCGGGAGAGGCGGAGCAGTACGTC. Its protein product is CASSSRLAGEAEQYV.

V gene TRBV20-1 combines with J gene TRBJ2-3, with D tentatively TRBD2 (6 bases). CDR3 length equals 12 residues. CDR1 is DFQATT and CDR2 is SNEGSKA in the germline V gene (reference sequence). The V gene lost 6 bases and the J gene lost 3 bases, with 10 bases spanning the gap. CDR3 region: CSAPTRTDTQYF. CDR3 DNA: TGCAGTGCACCGACTAGGACAGATACGCAGTATTTT.

The sample holds many counts of this clonotype. The V call is TRBV27, the J call TRBJ2-7, with a possible D match to TRBD1 (6 bases). The CDR3 is made up of 13 amino acids. V lost 7 bases to trimming and J lost 4 bases, with 14 bases between them. Germline CDR1 is MNHEY and CDR2 is SMNVEV (reference sequence). The CDR3 spells CASNPTGWYEQYF. DNA of the CDR3: TGTGCCAGCAACCCGACAGGTTGGTACGAGCAGTACTTC.

In its sample, this clonotype was seen a few times. This chain connects TRBV19 to TRBJ1-1, with D unclear. The length of the CDR3 is 13 residues. The V gene lost 0 bases and the J gene lost 0 bases, with 2 bases spanning the gap. Germline values: CDR1 LNHDA, CDR2 SQIVND (reference sequence). The CDR3 region has the DNA TGTGCCAGTAGTATAGAGGTGAACACTGAAGCTTTCTTT. It specifies CASSIEVNTEAFF. Full variable domain (remainder filled in from reference TRBV19 and TRBJ1-1): DGGITQSPKYLFRKEGQNVTLSCEQNLNHDAMYWYRQDPGQGLRLIYYSQIVNDFQKGDIAEGYSVSREKKESFPLTVTSAQKNPTAFYLCASSIEVNTEAFFGQGTRLTVV.

This clonotype is medium-sized within its sample. The chain has TRBV30 and TRBJ2-2; D gene unclear. The germline V gene encodes CDR1 GTSNPN and CDR2 SVGIG (reference sequence). The CDR3 contains 15 residues. Trimming pared 0 bases from V and 3 bases from J, leaving 11 bases between. CDR3 sequence reads: CAWSVQPIDTGELFF. CDR3 bases: TGTGCCTGGAGTGTACAACCTATTGACACCGGGGAGCTGTTTTTT.

This clonotype was seen a few times. V and J are TRBV24-1 and TRBJ1-5; 11 bases are a match to TRBD1. The junction had 6 bases not matched to a gene; V was cut back by 3 bases and J by 6 bases. Germline V CDR1 and CDR2: KGHDR, SFDVKD. The CDR3 is made up of 16 amino acids. The CDR3 protein is CATSDPDRGLCQPQHF. As DNA, the CDR3 is TGTGCCACCAGTGATCCGGACAGGGGGCTGTGTCAGCCCCAGCATTTT.

V is TRBV27 and J is TRBJ2-3, with D perhaps being TRBD1 or TRBD2 (5 bases each). This CDR3 is built from 16 residues. In germline, CDR1 is MNHEY, CDR2 SMNVEV (reference sequence). Trimming pared 5 bases from V and 2 bases from J, leaving 17 bases between. In nucleotides, the CDR3 is TGTGCCAGCAGTCCCGGGGACGGAGATTTCACAGATACGCAGTATTTT. Protein product: CASSPGDGDFTDTQYF.

This clonotype occurred a few times. CDR3 in DNA: TGTGCCAGCAGTGAAGCGCTTCGGGAGTATGCGCACCCCGGGGAGCTGTTTTTT. It yields the protein CASSEALREYAHPGELFF. The V gene is TRBV6-1, the J gene TRBJ2-2; the D gene is possibly TRBD2 (6 bases). Trimming removed 0 bases from V and 6 bases from J, with 20 bases in between. The germline V gene has CDR1 MNHNS and CDR2 SASEGT. The CDR3 extends over 18 amino acids.

This clonotype was recorded at least ten times. This sequence joins TRBV27 and TRBJ1-5; a weak D match, TRBD1 (5 bases). The length of the CDR3 is 14 residues. Germline CDR1 is MNHEY and CDR2 is SMNVEV (reference sequence). Trimming took off 5 bases at V and 5 bases at J, with 13 bases between the two ends. The CDR3 sequence is CASSPQGADQPQHF. The CDR3 DNA follows: TGTGCCAGCAGTCCCCAAGGGGCAGATCAGCCCCAGCATTTT.

The V gene is TRBV12-3 or TRBV12-4, the J gene TRBJ2-3; TRBD2 might be the D (5 bases). CDR3 size: 17 residues. The ends were cut back, 3 bases at V and 2 bases at J, with 18 bases in the middle. CDR3 sequence reads: CASSFFLASGPTDTQYF. The CDR3 region has the DNA TGTGCCAGCAGTTTTTTCCTAGCCTCAGGCCCCACAGATACGCAGTATTTT.

There are a few counts of this clonotype. CDR3 bases: TGTGCCACCGGATCTAGGCACGGGGAGCTGTTTTTT. This gives the protein CATGSRHGELFF. V gene TRBV12-3 or TRBV12-4 combines with J gene TRBJ2-2; D not resolved. V was shortened by 10 bases and J by 7 bases, with 13 bases between the two germline ends. The CDR3 has 12 amino acids.

This clonotype was detected many times. The rearrangement links TRBV6-1 to TRBJ2-1; TRBD2 matches 9 bases. V lost 8 bases, J lost 5 bases, and 13 bases stayed unmatched. Looked up from germline, CDR1 is MNHNS and CDR2 is SASEGT. This CDR3 has 16 residues. The CDR3 region has the DNA TGTGCCAGCTGGCGGCCTCGGGCGGGAGGGGACAATGAGCAGTTCTTC. Amino acid sequence: CASWRPRAGGDNEQFF.